These 29 T cell receptor beta chains share one sample of origin, sequenced in a study of identical twins. TCRdb fed the 5' RACE reads into MiXCR, producing one record per CDR3 protein. The sample contains fewer than 900,000 distinct CDR3 sequences, around a sixth of which appear only once. A further study also used this sample, focusing on T cells expressing NK-cell markers.

Sequenced: PBMCs. These receptors came from a young woman in good health.

The chain combines TRBV7-9 with TRBJ2-3, with D perhaps given as TRBD1 or TRBD2 (5 bases each). The germline V gene encodes CDR1 SEHNR and CDR2 FQNEAQ (reference sequence). The CDR3 totals 15 residues. Deletions cut 1 base from V and 4 bases from J, with 12 bases between. CDR3 loop: CASSLDGRGADTQYF. Written as DNA, the CDR3 is TGTGCCAGCAGCTTAGACGGTCGAGGGGCAGATACGCAGTATTTT. Based on the CDR3 plus reference TRBV7-9 and TRBJ2-3, the full variable domain is DTGVSQNPRHKITKRGQNVTFRCDPISEHNRLYWYRQTLGQGPEFLTYFQNEAQLEKSRLLSDRFSAERPKGSFSTLEIQRTEQGDSAMYLCASSLDGRGADTQYFGPGTRLTVL.

This clonotype has just a few counts. The J gene is TRBJ2-3, the V gene TRBV7-8; 11 positions match TRBD1. The V segment lost 5 bases and the J segment 4 bases; nucleotides outside the gene matches: 8. The CDR3 is made up of 16 amino acids. CDR1 and CDR2 from the germline V gene are SGHVS and FQNEAQ. The CDR3 nucleotides read TGTGCCAGCAGCCTGGGGGGACAGGGGGTATCAGATACGCAGTATTTT. Translated, it gives CASSLGGQGVSDTQYF.

This clonotype was observed many times. The genes are TRBV12-3 or TRBV12-4 and TRBJ2-3; 7 bases map to TRBD1. Trimming at V came to 6 bases and at J to 3 bases, leaving 3 bases not matched to a gene. This CDR3 is built from 13 residues. The CDR3 reads CASRPGGTDTQYF. The CDR3 nucleotides are TGTGCCAGCAGACCAGGGGGTACAGATACGCAGTATTTT.

This clonotype was counted between two and nine times. J is TRBJ1-2 and V is TRBV4-2, with a tentative D call TRBD1 (5 bases). Germline V gene sequence: CDR1 LGHNA, CDR2 YNFKEQ. Trimming left V 0 bases short and J 5 bases short, with 13 bases between. The CDR3 consists of 15 residues. CDR3 DNA: TGTGCCAGCAGCCAAGATGGAGACAGAATATATGGCTACACCTTC. Amino acids: CASSQDGDRIYGYTF.

The J gene is TRBJ2-1, the V gene TRBV20-1; D ambiguous. The CDR3 spans 12 residues. Germline CDR1 and CDR2: DFQATT and SNEGSKA (reference sequence). V lost 4 bases, J lost 10 bases, and 14 bases lay in between. Here the CDR3 DNA reads TGCAGTGCTACCTCGTTTGGCTTCGAGCAGTTCTTC. Translated: CSATSFGFEQFF.

This CDR3 is CASSQSVEETQYF. The DNA for the CDR3 is TGTGCCAGCAGCCAAAGTGTAGAAGAGACCCAGTACTTC. The chain joins TRBV4-2 to TRBJ2-5, with unresolved D. With 2 bases removed from V and 3 bases from J, the gap between germline ends came to 7 bases. Germline V gene lookup returns CDR1 LGHNA and CDR2 YNFKEQ. This CDR3 is 13 amino acids long.

The chain carries TRBV29-1 and TRBJ1-2, with TRBD1 matching over 7 bases. The CDR3 spans 12 residues. V shed 7 bases, J shed 4 bases, and the junction held 6 bases outside the gene matches. CDR1 and CDR2 from the germline V gene are SQVTM and ANQGSEA. The CDR3 sequence is CSARDSFYGYTF. The CDR3 DNA sequence: TGCAGCGCCCGGGACAGCTTCTATGGCTACACCTTC.

This clonotype was picked up one time. The chain links TRBV4-1 to TRBJ2-7; D perhaps matches TRBD2 (6 bases). This CDR3 contains 15 residues. Trimming pared 3 bases from V and 0 bases from J, leaving 12 bases between. In germline, CDR1 is MGHRA, CDR2 YSYEKL. In DNA, the CDR3 is TGCGCCAGCAGCCACGCGCTAGCGAGCTCCTACGAGCAGTACTTC. It specifies CASSHALASSYEQYF.

This clonotype turned up a few times. This sequence joins TRBV7-9 and TRBJ2-7; D not resolved. This CDR3 is 11 amino acids long. Germline-derived CDR1 and CDR2 are SEHNR and FQNEAQ (reference sequence). The V gene lost 5 bases and the J gene lost 6 bases, with 8 bases spanning the gap. The DNA for the CDR3 is TGTGCCAGCAGCGCACTTTTCGAGCAGTACTTC. Residues: CASSALFEQYF.

The chain is built from TRBV5-1 and TRBJ2-7, with unresolved D. The germline V gene has CDR1 SGHRS and CDR2 YFSETQ. The V and J ends lost 4 bases and 0 bases respectively, with 14 bases between them. The CDR3 extends over 15 amino acids. CDR3 in amino acids: CASSTESALSYEQYF. DNA for the CDR3: TGCGCCAGCAGCACTGAGAGTGCCCTCTCCTACGAGCAGTACTTC.

The rearrangement uses TRBV6-1 and TRBJ2-5, with TRBD2 identical over 8 bases. The CDR3 extends over 18 amino acids. The V and J ends lost 5 bases and 1 base, in that order; junction bases with no gene match: 15. The V gene's germline CDR1 is MNHNS and CDR2 SASEGT. The CDR3 reads CASSPGLPGGHPQETQYF. DNA of the CDR3: TGTGCCAGCAGTCCGGGACTACCGGGGGGGCACCCCCAAGAGACCCAGTACTTC.

This clonotype was counted only a few times. In nucleotides, the CDR3 is TGCAGTGCTAGTTCCGGCAGAAACACCGGGGAGCTGTTTTTT. It translates to CSASSGRNTGELFF. The V and J genes are TRBV20-1 and TRBJ2-2; D gene ambiguous. Between the trimmed V and J ends, which lost 3 bases and 2 bases, there was a span of 10 bases. The CDR3 totals 14 residues. Germline CDR1 is DFQATT and CDR2 is SNEGSKA (reference sequence).

The chain recombines TRBV6-1 with TRBJ2-4; 11 positions match TRBD1. J gave up 8 bases and V 6 bases, and 3 bases lay outside the gene matches. The germline CDR1 and CDR2 sequences are MNHNS and SASEGT. The CDR3 has 13 residues. Here the CDR3 reads CASRGQGGDIQYF. The CDR3 bases are TGTGCCAGCAGGGGACAGGGGGGGGACATTCAGTACTTC.

The chain employs TRBV11-2 and TRBJ2-1, with D uncertain. V lost 5 bases and J 5 bases, leaving 13 bases between the germline ends. The CDR3 is 14 amino acids. Germline CDR1 SGHAT, CDR2 FQNNGV. In DNA, the CDR3 is TGTGCCAGCAGCGCTAGATGGGTCGACAATGAGCAGTTCTTC. Encoded protein: CASSARWVDNEQFF.

This clonotype was counted ten times or more. The chain uses TRBV11-2 and TRBJ2-2; tentatively, D is TRBD2 (7 bases). Germline CDR1 SGHAT, CDR2 FQNNGV. This CDR3 region has 16 residues. V gave up 5 bases and J gave up 5 bases, with 18 bases separating them. Here the CDR3 reads CASSLSLGGGTGELFF. DNA of the CDR3: TGTGCCAGCAGCCTGTCTTTGGGAGGGGGAACCGGGGAGCTGTTTTTT. Complete variable domain (other parts from reference TRBV11-2 and TRBJ2-2): EAGVAQSPRYKIIEKRQSVAFWCNPISGHATLYWYQQILGQGPKLLIQFQNNGVVDDSQLPKDRFSAERLKGVDSTLKIQPAKLEDSAVYLCASSLSLGGGTGELFFGEGSRLTVL.

This clonotype was counted only a few times. This sequence joins TRBV6-1 and TRBJ1-1; D unresolved. The germline V and J ends were trimmed by 0 bases and 1 base, with 6 bases remaining between them. Germline loops: CDR1 MNHNS, CDR2 SASEGT. The CDR3 length is 14 residues. The CDR3 region is CASSEAAENTEAFF. CDR3 nucleotides: TGTGCCAGCAGTGAAGCTGCAGAGAACACTGAAGCTTTCTTT.

The table lists this clonotype with a few counts. The chain combines TRBV4-2 with TRBJ2-3; 9 bases match TRBD2. The germline CDR1 and CDR2 sequences are LGHNA and YNFKEQ. The CDR3 sequence is 18 residues long. V shed 0 bases and J 6 bases; nucleotides not matched to a gene: 13. In DNA, the CDR3 is TGTGCCAGCAGCCAAGAAAGGTTTGGCGGGGGGGATTGGGATACGCAGTATTTT. This gives the protein CASSQERFGGGDWDTQYF.

The chain recombines TRBV6-2 or TRBV6-3 with TRBJ1-5, with unresolved D. CDR3 size: 13 residues. Germline V gives CDR1 MNHEY, CDR2 SVGEGT. Trimming pared 2 bases from V and 5 bases from J, leaving 7 bases between. The CDR3 loop is CASSYRPDQPQHF. The CDR3, as DNA: TGTGCCAGCAGTTACAGGCCCGATCAGCCCCAGCATTTT.

The chain couples TRBV12-3 or TRBV12-4 to TRBJ1-5; D uncertain. There are 14 residues in the CDR3. V lost 5 bases to trimming and J lost 0 bases, with 8 bases between them. The CDR3 here is CASSPQNSNQPQHF. Here the CDR3 DNA reads TGTGCCAGCAGTCCACAGAATAGCAATCAGCCCCAGCATTTT.

V and J are TRBV10-2 and TRBJ2-1, with D tentatively TRBD2 (5 bases). There are 13 residues in the CDR3. Germline CDR1 WSHSY, CDR2 SAAADI. Trimming took off 6 bases at V and 5 bases at J, with 11 bases between the two ends. CDR3 bases: TGCGCCAGCAGCATTACTAGGAACAATGAGCAGTTCTTC. It translates to CASSITRNNEQFF.

V gene TRBV4-3 combines with J gene TRBJ2-1; 7 bases match TRBD2. The CDR3 is 16 amino acids. The V and J ends lost 3 bases and 4 bases, in that order; junction bases with no gene match: 9. Germline V gene data show CDR1 as LGHNA and CDR2 as YSLEER. The chain's CDR3 is CASSHYGSSGYNEQFF. The DNA for the CDR3 is TGCGCCAGCAGCCATTACGGGTCTAGCGGTTACAATGAGCAGTTCTTC.

This clonotype has just a few counts. The CDR3 is CASSFDRGVSYEQYF. The DNA for the CDR3 is TGCGCCAGCAGCTTCGACAGGGGCGTTTCCTACGAGCAGTACTTC. The J gene is TRBJ2-7, the V gene TRBV5-1; 8 bases align to TRBD1. Per the germline V gene, CDR1 is SGHRS and CDR2 is YFSETQ. V lost 2 bases, J lost 1 base, and 5 bases stayed unmatched. This CDR3 region has 15 residues.

CDR3 amino acids: CARGEDGYTF. CDR3 bases: TGTGCCAGAGGGGAGGACGGCTACACCTTC. V is TRBV3-1 and J is TRBJ1-2, with D tentatively TRBD1 (5 bases). The CDR3 has 10 amino acids. V lost 9 bases and J lost 8, with 10 bases in between. Germline V gives CDR1 LGHDT, CDR2 YNNKEL (reference sequence).

This clonotype appeared a few times. The rearrangement joins TRBV12-5 to TRBJ2-7, with a possible D match to TRBD1 (5 bases). V shed 7 bases and J shed 4 bases, with 14 bases lying between them. CDR3 length: 13 residues. Per germline, CDR1 LGHNT and CDR2 FRNRAP. In DNA, the CDR3 is TGTGCTAGTGCTCAGGACACTTCTTACGAGCAGTACTTC. Amino acid sequence: CASAQDTSYEQYF.

In its sample, this clonotype was seen a few times. This chain uses TRBV18 with TRBJ2-2, with 7 bases that match TRBD1. Germline-derived CDR1 and CDR2 are KGHSH and LQKENI. The CDR3 length is 16 residues. V lost 3 bases, J lost 2 bases, and 6 bases stayed unmatched. CDR3 DNA sequence: TGTGCCAGCTCACCTCGGGACAGCGAAAACACCGGGGAGCTGTTTTTT. It is translated as CASSPRDSENTGELFF.

This clonotype was counted at least ten times. This rearrangement joins TRBV15 to TRBJ2-1; TRBD1 matches 10 bases. After removal of 3 bases from V and 6 bases from J, the junction contained 2 bases not matched to a gene. CDR3 length equals 14 residues. Germline V CDR1 and CDR2: LNHNV, YYDKDF (reference sequence). DNA for the CDR3: TGTGCCACCAGCAGGGACAGGGGGTCCAATGAGCAGTTCTTC. Translating it yields CATSRDRGSNEQFF.

The rearrangement links TRBV6-2 or TRBV6-3 to TRBJ2-2; 8 bases map to TRBD2. The ends lost 0 bases at V and 5 bases at J; junction bases unmatched: 2. The CDR3 sequence is 15 residues long. Per the germline V gene, CDR1 is MNHEY and CDR2 is SVGEGT. CDR3 nucleotides: TGTGCCAGCAGTTACTCGGCGGGAGGAACCGGGGAGCTGTTTTTT. This sequence encodes CASSYSAGGTGELFF.

The rearrangement joins TRBV3-1 to TRBJ2-7; 8 nucleotides agree with TRBD1. CDR1 is LGHDT, CDR2 YNNKEL, per germline (reference sequence). Losses at the gene ends were 0 bases for V and 6 bases for J; bases not matched to a gene: 1. This CDR3 has 13 residues. DNA for the CDR3: TGTGCCAGCAGCCAAGAACAGGGGGGCGAGCAGTACTTC. This encodes CASSQEQGGEQYF.

This clonotype was counted a few times. The chain combines TRBV20-1 with TRBJ1-1, with D unresolved. Germline loops: CDR1 DFQATT, CDR2 SNEGSKA (reference sequence). This CDR3 region has 14 residues. V dropped 3 bases and J dropped 2 bases, with 13 bases sitting between them. CDR3 amino acids: CSASRLFGNTEAFF. The CDR3 bases are TGCAGTGCTAGTCGTCTGTTCGGAAACACTGAAGCTTTCTTT.